The 15 T cell receptor beta chains in this list originate from one sample, sequenced in a study of cytomegalovirus exposure and HLA in healthy donors. PCR amplification relied on 60 Vbeta primers (plus 13 Jbeta primers). The assay was immunoSEQ multiplex PCR, and TCRdb's table has in-frame clones only and misses some. The sample has 130,000 or so clones, around nine tenths seen once. Material: PBMCs. These receptors all come from a woman aged 25 to 39 in good health and CMV-seronegative.

The chain has TRBV23-1 and TRBJ1-5; unclear D gene. TRBV23-1 is reported as an ORF; its role is uncertain. Trimming removed 4 bases from V and 9 bases from J, with 16 bases in between. The CDR3 is made up of 14 amino acids. In DNA form, the CDR3 reads TGCGCCAGCAGTCCCAGAAGTGGCGGTCTGCCCCAGCATTTT. Its protein is CASSPRSGGLPQHF.

V gene TRBV9 combines with J gene TRBJ2-2; unclear D gene. The CDR3 runs to 13 residues. The germline gives CDR1 SGDLS, CDR2 YYNGEE. The V and J ends lost 4 bases and 0 bases respectively, with 4 bases between them. This CDR3 is CASSYTNTGELFF. The CDR3, as DNA: TGTGCCAGCAGCTACACGAACACCGGGGAGCTGTTTTTT.

Remarks on this clone: Within the sample, other DNA sequences also encode this same CDR3. The chain recombines TRBV5-4 with TRBJ2-7; TRBD1 matches 11 bases. This CDR3 comprises 14 residues. Germline CDR1 SGHNT, CDR2 YYREEE (reference sequence). V trimming: 4 bases; J trimming: 2 bases; junction bases outside the gene matches: 2. The CDR3 protein is CASSPGQGAYEQYF. Here the CDR3 DNA reads TGTGCCAGCAGCCCGGGACAGGGGGCCTACGAGCAGTACTTC.

CDR3 sequence reads: CASSVMSGSDIQYF. The DNA for the CDR3 is TGTGCCAGCAGCGTAATGAGCGGGAGTGACATTCAGTACTTC. This chain links TRBV9 with TRBJ2-4; 8 bases are shared with TRBD2. The germline V gene has CDR1 SGDLS and CDR2 YYNGEE. The trim removed 1 base at V and 8 bases at J, leaving 5 bases unmatched. The CDR3 extends over 14 amino acids.

Only a few counts were recorded for this clone. The chain combines TRBV6-6 with TRBJ2-3; 9 positions agree with TRBD2. This CDR3 has 15 residues. J lost 6 bases, V lost 7 bases, and 11 bases had no gene match. Germline CDR1 is MNHNY and CDR2 is SVGAGI (reference sequence). The CDR3 region has the DNA TGTGCCAGCACCGACATGCGGGGGGGCCTCGATACGCAGTATTTT. Translation: CASTDMRGGLDTQYF.

The chain joins TRBV28 to TRBJ1-5, with no clear D. With 6 bases removed from V and 3 bases from J, the gap between germline ends came to 9 bases. This CDR3 is built from 13 residues. The V gene's germline CDR1 is MDHEN and CDR2 SYDVKM. The CDR3 DNA sequence: TGTGCCAGCAGGCCACACGCCAATCAGCCCCAGCATTTT. Translation gives CASRPHANQPQHF.

CDR3 sequence reads: CASSLAGGLGGEQYF. The CDR3 nucleotides read TGTGCCAGCAGCTTGGCGGGGGGGCTCGGCGGCGAGCAGTACTTC. The chain recombines TRBV5-4 with TRBJ2-7, with 8 nucleotides matching TRBD2. Germline V lookup: CDR1 SGHNT, CDR2 YYREEE (reference sequence). V lost 0 bases and J lost 6; bases outside the gene matches: 8. This CDR3 is 15 amino acids long.

This sequence joins TRBV7-2 and TRBJ2-7; D unclear. The ends were cut back, 2 bases at V and 2 bases at J, with 13 bases in the middle. Germline V gene lookup returns CDR1 SGHTA and CDR2 FQGNSA. The CDR3 is 15 residues long. In DNA form, the CDR3 reads TGTGCCAGCAGCTTATCACAGTCTATCCCCTACGAGCAGTACTTC. Translated: CASSLSQSIPYEQYF.

About this clone: Additional DNA sequences in this sample encode the identical CDR3. This chain uses TRBV7-2 with TRBJ2-5; D is possibly TRBD2 (6 bases). From germline, CDR1 is SGHTA and CDR2 FQGNSA. This CDR3 is 13 amino acids long. Trimming shortened V by 3 bases and J by 2 bases, and 7 bases separated the two germline ends. This CDR3 is CASSFGGQETQYF. CDR3 sequence (DNA): TGTGCCAGCAGCTTTGGGGGGCAAGAGACCCAGTACTTC.

This clone was recorded only once. The chain is built from TRBV7-6 and TRBJ2-3; D might be TRBD2 (7 bases). The CDR3 covers 13 residues. Germline lookup yields CDR1 SGHVS and CDR2 FNYEAQ. Trimming pared 11 bases from V and 1 base from J, leaving 13 bases between. In DNA form, the CDR3 reads TGTGCCCCGAGGGGGGGAGGCACAGATACGCAGTATTTT. Protein sequence: CAPRGGGTDTQYF.

This chain uses TRBV10-3 with TRBJ2-2, with a weak D call TRBD1 (6 bases). Trimming removed 3 bases at V and 2 bases at J, with 7 bases between. CDR1 and CDR2 (germline): ENHRY, SYGVKD. There are 14 residues in the CDR3. The CDR3 coding sequence is TGTGCCATCAGTGAAGGGGGTAACACCGGGGAGCTGTTTTTT. Amino acid sequence: CAISEGGNTGELFF.

J is TRBJ2-3 and V is TRBV4-1; perhaps TRBD2 as D (6 bases). V lost 3 bases to trimming and J lost 9 bases, with 19 bases between them. CDR3 length: 15 amino acids. Germline V gives CDR1 MGHRA, CDR2 YSYEKL. CDR3 protein: CASSQAGTAPLTQYF. The CDR3 nucleotides are TGCGCCAGCAGCCAGGCCGGGACTGCCCCCTTGACGCAGTATTTT.

Here the CDR3 DNA reads TGTGCCATCAGTGATCTGGCGGGGGGCCCCTACGAGCAGTACTTC. It yields the protein CAISDLAGGPYEQYF. This sequence joins TRBV10-3 and TRBJ2-7; TRBD2 agrees at 8 bases. The germline CDR1 and CDR2 sequences are ENHRY and SYGVKD. The CDR3 runs to 15 residues. With V trimmed by 3 bases and J by 2 bases, 6 bases remained unmatched.

The V gene is TRBV19, the J gene TRBJ2-5; 11 nucleotides line up with TRBD2. CDR1 and CDR2 (germline): LNHDA, SQIVND (reference sequence). With V trimmed by 0 bases and J by 6 bases, 6 bases remained unmatched. The CDR3 has 16 amino acids. CDR3 region: CASSIDFSGGAKTQYF. The CDR3 coding sequence is TGTGCCAGTAGTATAGATTTTAGCGGGGGGGCGAAGACCCAGTACTTC.

V gene TRBV28 combines with J gene TRBJ1-2; D might be TRBD1 (5 bases). The CDR3 loop spans 14 amino acids. CDR1 is MDHEN, CDR2 SYDVKM, per germline. V was pared by 3 bases and J by 4 bases, with 12 bases between. The CDR3 is CASSLQGFPYGYTF. The CDR3 coding sequence is TGTGCCAGCAGTTTGCAGGGATTCCCCTATGGCTACACCTTC.